The entry below describes one TCR beta chain. The germline V gene encodes CDR1 SQVTM and CDR2 ANQGSEA. The germline V and J ends were trimmed by 3 bases and 7 bases, with 12 bases remaining between them. The CDR3 loop spans 12 amino acids. TRAV and TRBV primers primed cDNA for both TCRalpha and TCRbeta. Amplification of TCRs used a constant-region primer and V-primer adapter for roughly 18 PCR cycles. TCRdb itself ran the reads through MiXCR, one entry per CDR3 protein. The sample shows some 13,000 distinct CDR3 sequences, about 70% of them seen only once. The donors' regimen was nivolumab, ipilimumab, aspirin, low-dose cyclophosphamide and low-dose radiotherapy. The sample originates from a study of low-dose radiotherapy and immunotherapy resistance in tumors. Turning to the study itself: The schedule for Cohort 2 used 1 Gy per fraction every two weeks, which added up to 13 Gy over 26 weeks. The 200 mg/m2 dose of intravenous cyclophosphamide was given every two weeks, one day before radiation and immunotherapy.

The receptor was isolated from a human donor with advanced metastatic prostate, ovarian, gallbladder or colorectal cancer (not recorded which). This table probably holds off-target reads from a library built for another chain. The V gene is TRBV29-1, the J gene TRBJ2-5; D is undetermined. CDR3: CSVERTPGTQYF. The CDR3 DNA is TGCAGCGTTGAGCGCACCCCAGGGACCCAGTACTTC. Full variable domain (outside the CDR3, taken from reference TRBV29-1 and TRBJ2-5): SAVISQKPSRDICQRGTSLTIQCQVDSQVTMMFWYRQQPGQSLTLIATANQGSEATYESGFVIDKFPISRPNLTFSTLTVSNMSPEDSSIYLCSVERTPGTQYFGPGTRLLVL.